This T cell receptor (beta chain) was sequenced during a study of siplizumab effects on memory and regulatory T cells. Findings and limits, study-wide: Proliferating siplizumab-culture Tregs lacked confirmation of suppressive function. Naive T cells appeared more varied than memory cells and looked like key alloresponse contributors. Sequences below about 10^-5 frequency were poorly captured, and few alloreactive clones mapped to unstimulated subsets.

Concerning this clone: Its target is unknown.

TCRdb's copy holds only in-frame clones and misses some; the assay was immunoSEQ multiplex PCR. Among over 60,000 clones, more than 80% were seen once, and the ten largest hold roughly 28%. This receptor was identified in a human donor in good health. Sequencing was performed on CD8+ T cells sorted from blood.

The CDR3 is CASTPGTINNEQFF. The CDR3 DNA is TGTGCCAGCACCCCCGGGACTATAAACAATGAGCAGTTCTTC. This chain joins TRBV2 and TRBJ2-1, with TRBD2 matching 7 bases. The junction had 8 bases not matched to a gene; V was cut back by 7 bases and J by 5 bases. Germline values: CDR1 SNHLY, CDR2 FYNNEI. The CDR3 covers 14 residues.